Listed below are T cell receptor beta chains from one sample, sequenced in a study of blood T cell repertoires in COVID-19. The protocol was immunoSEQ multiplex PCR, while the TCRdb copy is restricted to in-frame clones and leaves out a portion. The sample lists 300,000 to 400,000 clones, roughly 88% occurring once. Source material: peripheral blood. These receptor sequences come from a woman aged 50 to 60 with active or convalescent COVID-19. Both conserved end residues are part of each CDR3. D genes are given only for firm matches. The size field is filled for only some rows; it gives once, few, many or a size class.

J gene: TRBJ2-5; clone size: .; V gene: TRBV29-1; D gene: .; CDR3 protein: CSALTGQETQYF; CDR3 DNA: TGCAGCGCCCTGACAGGCCAAGAGACCCAGTACTTC
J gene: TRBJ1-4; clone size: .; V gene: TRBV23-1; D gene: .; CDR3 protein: CAKDSATNEKLFF; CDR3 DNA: TGCGCCAAGGACAGTGCAACTAATGAAAAACTGTTTTTT
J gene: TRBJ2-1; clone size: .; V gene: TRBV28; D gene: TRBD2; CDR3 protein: CASSLRASGSFDEQFF; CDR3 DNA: TGTGCCAGCAGTTTACGGGCTAGCGGGAGTTTTGATGAGCAGTTCTTC
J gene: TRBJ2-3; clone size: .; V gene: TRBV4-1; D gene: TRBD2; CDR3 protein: CASSHLAGASSSTDTQYF; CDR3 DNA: TGCGCCAGCAGCCACCTAGCGGGGGCCAGTTCTAGCACAGATACGCAGTATTTT
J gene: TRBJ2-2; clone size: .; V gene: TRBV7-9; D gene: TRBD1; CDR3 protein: CASSLGQGANTGELFF; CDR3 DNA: TGTGCCAGCAGCTTGGGGCAGGGGGCAAATACCGGGGAGCTGTTTTTT
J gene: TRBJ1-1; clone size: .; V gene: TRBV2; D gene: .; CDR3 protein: CASRPTGGGTEAFF; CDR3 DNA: TGTGCCAGCAGACCGACAGGCGGGGGCACTGAAGCTTTCTTT
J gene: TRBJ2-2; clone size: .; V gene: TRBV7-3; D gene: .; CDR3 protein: CASSPRGAGSGGELFF; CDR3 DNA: TGTGCCAGCAGCCCAAGAGGGGCGGGATCTGGCGGGGAGCTGTTTTTT
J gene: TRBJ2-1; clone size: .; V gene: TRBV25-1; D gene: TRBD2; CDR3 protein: CASSPLTSGSYNEQFF; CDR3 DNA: TGTGCCAGCAGTCCGCTAACTAGCGGCTCCTACAATGAGCAGTTCTTC
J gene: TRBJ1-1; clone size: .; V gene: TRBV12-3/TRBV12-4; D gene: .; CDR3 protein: CASSLGQGLEAFF; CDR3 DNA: TGTGCCAGCAGTTTAGGACAAGGTCTTGAAGCTTTCTTT
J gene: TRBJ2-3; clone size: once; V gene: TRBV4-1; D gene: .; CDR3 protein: CASSQIGTDTQYF; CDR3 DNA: TGCGCCAGCAGCCAAATCGGCACAGATACGCAGTATTTT
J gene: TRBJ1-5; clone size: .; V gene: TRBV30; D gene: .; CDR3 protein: CAWSERRVGNQPQHF; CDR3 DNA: TGTGCCTGGAGTGAGAGGAGGGTTGGCAATCAGCCCCAGCATTTT
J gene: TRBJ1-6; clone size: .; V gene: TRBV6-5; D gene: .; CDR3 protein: CASSLQGNSPLHF; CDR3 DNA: TGTGCCAGCTCATTACAGGGTAATTCACCCCTCCACTTT
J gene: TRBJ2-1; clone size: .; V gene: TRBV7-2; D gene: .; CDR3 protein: CASSNEQGFDTENEQFF; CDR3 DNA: TGTGCCAGCAGTAATGAACAGGGTTTCGATACAGAAAATGAGCAGTTCTTC
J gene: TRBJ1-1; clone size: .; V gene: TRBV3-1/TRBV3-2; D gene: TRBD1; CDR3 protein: CASAPAGTGRTEAFF; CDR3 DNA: TGTGCCAGCGCTCCTGCCGGGACAGGGAGGACTGAAGCTTTCTTT
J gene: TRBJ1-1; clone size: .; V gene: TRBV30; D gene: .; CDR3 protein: CAWSVSYSYGRGLAFF; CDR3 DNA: TGTGCCTGGAGTGTATCTTATTCGTATGGCAGGGGATTGGCTTTCTTT
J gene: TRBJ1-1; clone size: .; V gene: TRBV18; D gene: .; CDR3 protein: CASSPRRPEAFF; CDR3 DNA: TGTGCCAGCTCACCACGGAGGCCTGAAGCTTTCTTT
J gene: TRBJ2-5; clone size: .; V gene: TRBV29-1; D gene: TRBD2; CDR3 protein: CSVLAAGSSGTQYF; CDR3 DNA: TGCAGCGTTTTGGCAGCGGGGTCCTCGGGGACCCAGTACTTC
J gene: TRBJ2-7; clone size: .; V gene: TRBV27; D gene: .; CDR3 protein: CASSVGVGYEQYF; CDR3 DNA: TGTGCCAGCAGTGTAGGGGTTGGCTACGAGCAGTACTTC
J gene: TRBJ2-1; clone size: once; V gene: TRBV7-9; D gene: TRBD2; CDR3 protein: CASSLSGLVDLIF; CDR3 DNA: TGTGCCAGCAGCTTAAGTGGACTAGTTGACTTAATCTTC
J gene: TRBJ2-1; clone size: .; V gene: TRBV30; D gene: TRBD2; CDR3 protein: CACLWGGEQFF; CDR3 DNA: TGTGCCTGTCTCTGGGGGGGGGAGCAGTTCTTC
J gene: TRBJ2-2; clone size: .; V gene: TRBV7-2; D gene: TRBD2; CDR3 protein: CASSSSGLAGAHTGELFF; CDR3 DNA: TGTGCCAGCAGCTCCTCGGGACTAGCGGGGGCACACACCGGGGAGCTGTTTTTT
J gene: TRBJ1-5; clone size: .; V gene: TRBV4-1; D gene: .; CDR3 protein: CASSQDNPGNQPQHF; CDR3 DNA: TGCGCCAGCAGCCAAGATAATCCGGGCAATCAGCCCCAGCATTTT
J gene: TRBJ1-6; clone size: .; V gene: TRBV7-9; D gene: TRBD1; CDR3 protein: CASSLLTGPNSPLHF; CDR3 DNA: TGTGCCAGCAGCTTACTGACAGGGCCTAATTCACCCCTCCACTTT
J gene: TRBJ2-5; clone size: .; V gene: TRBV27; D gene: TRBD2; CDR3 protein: CASSLIAGGETQYF; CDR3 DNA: TGTGCCAGCAGTTTAATAGCGGGAGGTGAGACCCAGTACTTC
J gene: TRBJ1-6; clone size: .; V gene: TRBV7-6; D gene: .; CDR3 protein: CASSLYPVGGGRSSYNSPLHF; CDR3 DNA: TGTGCCAGCAGCTTATACCCGGTTGGGGGGGGCAGGAGCTCCTATAATTCACCCCTCCACTTT
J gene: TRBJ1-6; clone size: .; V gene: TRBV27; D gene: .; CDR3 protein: CASSARDYQANSPLHF; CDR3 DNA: TGTGCCAGCAGTGCCCGGGACTATCAAGCTAATTCACCCCTCCACTTT
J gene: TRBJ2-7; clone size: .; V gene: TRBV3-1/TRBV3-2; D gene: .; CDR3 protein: CASSQEMTGYEQYF; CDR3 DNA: TGTGCCAGCAGCCAAGAGATGACAGGCTACGAGCAGTACTTC
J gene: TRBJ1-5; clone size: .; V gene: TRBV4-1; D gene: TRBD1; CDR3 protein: CASSQGQRNQPQHF; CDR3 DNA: TGCGCCAGCAGCCAGGGACAGAGAAATCAGCCCCAGCATTTT
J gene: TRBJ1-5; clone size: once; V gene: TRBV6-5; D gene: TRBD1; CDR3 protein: CASSARDRVHQPQHF; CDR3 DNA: TGTGCCAGCAGCGCCCGGGACAGGGTACATCAGCCCCAGCATTTT
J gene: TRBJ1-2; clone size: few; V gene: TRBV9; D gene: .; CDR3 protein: CASSVVPFYGYTF; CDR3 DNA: TGTGCCAGCAGCGTAGTCCCGTTCTATGGCTACACCTTC
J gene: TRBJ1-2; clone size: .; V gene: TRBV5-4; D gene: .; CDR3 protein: CASSVDISYGYTF; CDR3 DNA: TGTGCCAGCAGCGTTGACATTTCCTATGGCTACACCTTC
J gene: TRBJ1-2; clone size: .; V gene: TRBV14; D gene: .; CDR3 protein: CASSQVQGPYGYTF; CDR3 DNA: TGTGCCAGCAGCCAAGTACAGGGTCCCTATGGCTACACCTTC
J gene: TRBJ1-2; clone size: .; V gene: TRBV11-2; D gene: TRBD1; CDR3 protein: CASSLAGGQGSKGYTF; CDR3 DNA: TGTGCCAGCAGCTTGGCCGGGGGACAGGGCAGTAAGGGCTACACCTTC
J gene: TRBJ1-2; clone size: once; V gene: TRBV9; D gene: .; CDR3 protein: CASSDGTTANYGYTF; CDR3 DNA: TGTGCCAGCAGCGACGGGACAACAGCTAACTATGGCTACACCTTC
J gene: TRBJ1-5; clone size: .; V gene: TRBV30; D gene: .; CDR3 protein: CAWSTGQGNQPQHF; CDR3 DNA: TGTGCCTGGTCCACAGGGCAGGGCAATCAGCCCCAGCATTTT
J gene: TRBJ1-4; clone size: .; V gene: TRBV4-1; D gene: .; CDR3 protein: CASSQEEVRRGEKLFF; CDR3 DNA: TGCGCCAGCAGCCAAGAAGAGGTCCGAAGGGGTGAAAAACTGTTTTTT
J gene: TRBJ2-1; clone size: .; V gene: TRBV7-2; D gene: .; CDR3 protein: CASSLVEGLGGVGQFF; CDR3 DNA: TGTGCCAGCAGCTTAGTCGAAGGGTTAGGGGGGGTAGGACAGTTCTTC
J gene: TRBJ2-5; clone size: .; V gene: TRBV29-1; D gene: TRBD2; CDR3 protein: CSVLAGEETQYF; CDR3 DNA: TGCAGCGTTCTAGCGGGGGAAGAGACCCAGTACTTC
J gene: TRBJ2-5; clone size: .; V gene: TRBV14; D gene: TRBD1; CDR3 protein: CASSQERPSTGWQETQYF; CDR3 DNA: TGTGCCAGCAGCCAAGAGAGGCCCTCGACAGGGTGGCAAGAGACCCAGTACTTC
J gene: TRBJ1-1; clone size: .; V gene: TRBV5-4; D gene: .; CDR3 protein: CASSLAMGRTTEAFF; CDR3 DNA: TGTGCCAGCAGCTTGGCCATGGGGCGGACCACTGAAGCTTTCTTT
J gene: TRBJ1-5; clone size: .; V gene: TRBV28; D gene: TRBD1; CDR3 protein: CASSSTQGAPNQPQHF; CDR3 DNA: TGTGCCAGCAGTAGCACCCAGGGGGCACCCAATCAGCCCCAGCATTTT
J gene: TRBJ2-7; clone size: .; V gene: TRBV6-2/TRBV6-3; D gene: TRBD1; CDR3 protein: CASTPQGAEQYF; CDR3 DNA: TGTGCCAGCACCCCTCAGGGGGCCGAGCAGTACTTC
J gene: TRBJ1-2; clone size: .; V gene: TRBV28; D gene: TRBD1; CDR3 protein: CASSLTPGQIYGYTF; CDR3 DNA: TGTGCCAGCAGTCTGACACCGGGACAGATCTATGGCTACACCTTC
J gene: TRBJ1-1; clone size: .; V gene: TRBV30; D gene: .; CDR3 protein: CAWRVAGAAEAFF; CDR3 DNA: TGTGCCTGGAGGGTCGCGGGGGCGGCTGAAGCTTTCTTT
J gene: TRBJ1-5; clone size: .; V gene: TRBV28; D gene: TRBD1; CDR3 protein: CASSRQGHQPQHF; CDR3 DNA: TGTGCCAGCAGTCGACAGGGGCATCAGCCCCAGCATTTT
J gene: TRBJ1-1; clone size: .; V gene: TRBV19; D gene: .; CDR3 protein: CASSILGAKNTEAFF; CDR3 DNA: TGTGCCAGTAGTATTCTGGGGGCCAAGAACACTGAAGCTTTCTTT
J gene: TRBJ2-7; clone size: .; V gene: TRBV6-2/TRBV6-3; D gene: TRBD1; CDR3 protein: CASSYSRDSFSYEQYF; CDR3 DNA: TGTGCCAGCAGTTACTCTAGGGACAGTTTCTCCTACGAGCAGTACTTC